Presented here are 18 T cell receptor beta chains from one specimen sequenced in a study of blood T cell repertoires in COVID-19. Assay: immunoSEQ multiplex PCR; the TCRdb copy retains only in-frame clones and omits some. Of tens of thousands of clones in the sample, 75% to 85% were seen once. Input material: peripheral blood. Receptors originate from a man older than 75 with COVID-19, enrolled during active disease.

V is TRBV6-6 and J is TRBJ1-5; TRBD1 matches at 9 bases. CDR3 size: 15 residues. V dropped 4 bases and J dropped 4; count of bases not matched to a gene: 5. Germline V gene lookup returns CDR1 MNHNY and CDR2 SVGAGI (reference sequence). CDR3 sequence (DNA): TGTGCCAGCAGTTCACAGGGGGCGAGTAATCAGCCCCAGCATTTT. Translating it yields CASSSQGASNQPQHF.

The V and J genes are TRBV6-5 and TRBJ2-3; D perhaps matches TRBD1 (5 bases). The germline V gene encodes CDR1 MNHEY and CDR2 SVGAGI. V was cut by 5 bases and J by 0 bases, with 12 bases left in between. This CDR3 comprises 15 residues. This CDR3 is CASSLDSPSTDTQYF. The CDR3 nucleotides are TGTGCCAGCAGTCTTGACAGCCCTAGCACAGATACGCAGTATTTT.

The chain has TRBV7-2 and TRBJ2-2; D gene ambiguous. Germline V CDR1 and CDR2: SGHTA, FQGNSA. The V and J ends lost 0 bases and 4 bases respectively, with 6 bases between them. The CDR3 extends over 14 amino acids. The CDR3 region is CASSLAATTGELFF. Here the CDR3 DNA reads TGTGCCAGCAGCTTAGCGGCAACCACCGGGGAGCTGTTTTTT.

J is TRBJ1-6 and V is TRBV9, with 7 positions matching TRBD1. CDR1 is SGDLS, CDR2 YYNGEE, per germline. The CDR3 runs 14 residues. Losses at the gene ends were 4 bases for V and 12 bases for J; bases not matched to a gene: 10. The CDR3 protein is CASSRTGDSQPLHF. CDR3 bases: TGTGCCAGCAGCAGAACAGGGGACAGCCAACCCCTCCACTTT.

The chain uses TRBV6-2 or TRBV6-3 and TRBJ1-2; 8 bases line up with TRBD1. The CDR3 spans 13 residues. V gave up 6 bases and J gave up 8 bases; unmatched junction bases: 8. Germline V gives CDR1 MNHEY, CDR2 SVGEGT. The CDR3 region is CASSPDRVGGYTF. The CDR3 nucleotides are TGTGCCAGCAGCCCGGACAGGGTCGGGGGCTACACCTTC.

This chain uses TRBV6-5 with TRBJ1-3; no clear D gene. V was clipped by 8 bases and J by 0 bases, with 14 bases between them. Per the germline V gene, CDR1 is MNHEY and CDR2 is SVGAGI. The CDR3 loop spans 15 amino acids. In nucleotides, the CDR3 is TGTGCCAGCCGTTCTGAGGTGATCTCTGGAAACACCATATATTTT. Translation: CASRSEVISGNTIYF.

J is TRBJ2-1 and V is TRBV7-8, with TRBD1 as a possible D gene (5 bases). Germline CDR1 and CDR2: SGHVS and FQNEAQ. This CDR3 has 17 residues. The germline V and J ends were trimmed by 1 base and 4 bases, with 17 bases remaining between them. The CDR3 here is CASSLVGSGIMYNEQFF. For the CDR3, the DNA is TGTGCCAGCAGCTTAGTAGGCTCAGGGATCATGTACAATGAGCAGTTCTTC.

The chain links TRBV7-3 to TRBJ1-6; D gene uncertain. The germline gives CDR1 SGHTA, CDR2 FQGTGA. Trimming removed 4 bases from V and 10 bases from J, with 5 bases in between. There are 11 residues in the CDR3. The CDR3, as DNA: TGTGCCAGCAGCTGCGAATCACCCCTCCACTTT. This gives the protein CASSCESPLHF.

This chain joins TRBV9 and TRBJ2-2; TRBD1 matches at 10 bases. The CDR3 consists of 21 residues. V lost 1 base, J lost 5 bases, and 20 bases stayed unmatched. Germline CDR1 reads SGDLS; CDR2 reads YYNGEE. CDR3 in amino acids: CASSVKTPPTGGSGWTGELFF. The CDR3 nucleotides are TGTGCCAGCAGCGTAAAGACCCCGCCGACAGGGGGCAGTGGTTGGACCGGGGAGCTGTTTTTT.

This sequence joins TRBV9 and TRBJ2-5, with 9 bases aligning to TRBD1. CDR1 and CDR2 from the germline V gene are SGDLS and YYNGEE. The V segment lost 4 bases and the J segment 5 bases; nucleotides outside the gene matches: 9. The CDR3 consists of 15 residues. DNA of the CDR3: TGTGCCAGCAGCCCTCAACAGGGGGCTCAGGAGACCCAGTACTTC. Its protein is CASSPQQGAQETQYF.

The CDR3 protein is CASSATIYTQYF. Written as DNA, the CDR3 is TGTGCCAGCAGTGCTACTATTTATACGCAGTATTTT. The chain couples TRBV12-3 or TRBV12-4 to TRBJ2-3; D is unresolved. CDR3 length equals 12 residues. Trimming removed 5 bases at V and 7 bases at J, with 10 bases between.

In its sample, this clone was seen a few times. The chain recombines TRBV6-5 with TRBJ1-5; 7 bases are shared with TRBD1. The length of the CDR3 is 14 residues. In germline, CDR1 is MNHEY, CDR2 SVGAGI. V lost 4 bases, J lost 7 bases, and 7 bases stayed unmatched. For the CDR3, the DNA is TGTGCCAGCAGTTCCACCGGACAGGCCCAGCCCCAGCATTTT. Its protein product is CASSSTGQAQPQHF.

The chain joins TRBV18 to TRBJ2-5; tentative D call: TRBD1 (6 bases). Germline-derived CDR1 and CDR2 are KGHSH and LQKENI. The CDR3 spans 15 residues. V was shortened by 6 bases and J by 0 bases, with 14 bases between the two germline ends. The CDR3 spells CASSRGDTYQETQYF. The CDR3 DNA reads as TGTGCCAGCTCCCGAGGGGACACTTACCAAGAGACCCAGTACTTC.

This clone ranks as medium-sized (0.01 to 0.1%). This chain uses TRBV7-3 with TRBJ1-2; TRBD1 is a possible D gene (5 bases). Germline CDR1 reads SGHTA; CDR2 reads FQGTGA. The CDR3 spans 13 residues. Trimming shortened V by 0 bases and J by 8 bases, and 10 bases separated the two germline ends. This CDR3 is CASSLTPGQGYTF. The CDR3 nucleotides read TGTGCCAGCAGCTTAACTCCAGGGCAGGGCTACACCTTC.

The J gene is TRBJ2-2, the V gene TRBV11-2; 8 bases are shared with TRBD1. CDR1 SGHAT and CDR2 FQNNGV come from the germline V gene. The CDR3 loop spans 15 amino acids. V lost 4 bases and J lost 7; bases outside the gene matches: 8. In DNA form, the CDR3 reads TGTGCCAGCAGCTGGGACAGGAGTTCTGTCGGGGAGCTGTTTTTT. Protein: CASSWDRSSVGELFF.

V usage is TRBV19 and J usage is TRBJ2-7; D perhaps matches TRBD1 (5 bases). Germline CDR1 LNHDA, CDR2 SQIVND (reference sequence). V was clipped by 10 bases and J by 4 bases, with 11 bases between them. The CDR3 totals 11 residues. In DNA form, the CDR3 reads TGTGCCACGTCAGGGTCTTACGAGCAGTACTTC. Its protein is CATSGSYEQYF.

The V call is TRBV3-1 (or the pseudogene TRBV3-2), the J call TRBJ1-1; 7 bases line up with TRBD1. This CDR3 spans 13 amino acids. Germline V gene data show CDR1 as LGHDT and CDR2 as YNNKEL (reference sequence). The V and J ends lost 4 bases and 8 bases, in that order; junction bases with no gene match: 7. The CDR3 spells CASSRDRQIEAFF. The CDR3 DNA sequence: TGTGCCAGCAGCCGGGACAGACAAATCGAAGCTTTCTTT.

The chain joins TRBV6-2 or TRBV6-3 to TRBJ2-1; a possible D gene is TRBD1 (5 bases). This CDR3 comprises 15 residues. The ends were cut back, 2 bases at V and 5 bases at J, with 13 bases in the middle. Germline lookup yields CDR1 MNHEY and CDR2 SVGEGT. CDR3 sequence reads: CASSYADRPDNEQFF. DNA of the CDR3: TGTGCCAGCAGTTACGCAGACAGACCCGACAATGAGCAGTTCTTC.